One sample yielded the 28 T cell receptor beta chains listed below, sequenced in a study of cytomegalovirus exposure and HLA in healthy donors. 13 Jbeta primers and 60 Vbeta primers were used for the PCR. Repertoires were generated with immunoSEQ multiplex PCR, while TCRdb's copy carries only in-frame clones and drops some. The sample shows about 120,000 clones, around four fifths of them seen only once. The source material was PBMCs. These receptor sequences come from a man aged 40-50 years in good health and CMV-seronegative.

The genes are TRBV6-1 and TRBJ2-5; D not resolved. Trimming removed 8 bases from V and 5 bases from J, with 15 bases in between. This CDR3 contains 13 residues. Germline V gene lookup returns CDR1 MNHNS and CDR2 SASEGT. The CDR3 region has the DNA TGTGCCAGCGGGTCCTACCTGCGGGAGACCCAGTACTTC. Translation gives CASGSYLRETQYF.

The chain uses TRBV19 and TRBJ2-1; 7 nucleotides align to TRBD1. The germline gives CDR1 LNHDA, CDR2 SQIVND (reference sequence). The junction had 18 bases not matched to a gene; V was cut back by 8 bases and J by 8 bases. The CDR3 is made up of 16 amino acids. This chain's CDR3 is CASGDRTTSLLDEQFF. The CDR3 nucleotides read TGTGCCAGTGGGGACAGAACTACCTCTCTCTTGGATGAGCAGTTCTTC. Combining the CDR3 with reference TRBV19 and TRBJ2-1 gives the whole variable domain DGGITQSPKYLFRKEGQNVTLSCEQNLNHDAMYWYRQDPGQGLRLIYYSQIVNDFQKGDIAEGYSVSREKKESFPLTVTSAQKNPTAFYLCASGDRTTSLLDEQFFGPGTRLTVL.

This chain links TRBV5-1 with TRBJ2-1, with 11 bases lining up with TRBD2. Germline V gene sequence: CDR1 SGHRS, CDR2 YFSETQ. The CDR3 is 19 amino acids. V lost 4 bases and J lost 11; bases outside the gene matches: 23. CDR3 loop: CASSPHEGPLAGGSIKQFF. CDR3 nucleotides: TGCGCCAGCAGCCCACATGAGGGTCCCTTAGCGGGAGGGAGCATTAAGCAGTTCTTC.

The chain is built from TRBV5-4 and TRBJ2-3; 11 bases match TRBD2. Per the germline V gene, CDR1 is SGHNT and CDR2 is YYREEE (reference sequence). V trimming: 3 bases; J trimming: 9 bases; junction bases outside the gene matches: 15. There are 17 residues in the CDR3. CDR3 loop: CASSYPGGGRLAGTQYF. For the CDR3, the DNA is TGTGCCAGCAGCTACCCCGGGGGGGGGCGACTAGCGGGAACGCAGTATTTT.

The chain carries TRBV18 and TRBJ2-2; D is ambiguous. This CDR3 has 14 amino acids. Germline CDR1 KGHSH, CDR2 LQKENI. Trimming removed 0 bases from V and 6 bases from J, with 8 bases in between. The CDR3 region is CASSPPPVAGELFF. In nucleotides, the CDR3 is TGTGCCAGCTCACCACCGCCGGTCGCCGGGGAGCTGTTTTTT. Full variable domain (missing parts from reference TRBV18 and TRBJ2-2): NAGVMQNPRHLVRRRGQEARLRCSPMKGHSHVYWYRQLPEEGLKFMVYLQKENIIDESGMPKERFSAEFPKEGPSILRIQQVVRGDSAAYFCASSPPPVAGELFFGEGSRLTVL.

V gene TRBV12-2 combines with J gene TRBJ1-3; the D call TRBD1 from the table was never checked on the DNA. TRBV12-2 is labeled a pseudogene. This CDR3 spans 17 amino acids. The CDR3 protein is CASRSSWTGGSGNTIYF. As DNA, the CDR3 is TGTGCAAGTCGCTCGAGTTGGACAGGGGGCTCTGGAAACACCATATATTTT.

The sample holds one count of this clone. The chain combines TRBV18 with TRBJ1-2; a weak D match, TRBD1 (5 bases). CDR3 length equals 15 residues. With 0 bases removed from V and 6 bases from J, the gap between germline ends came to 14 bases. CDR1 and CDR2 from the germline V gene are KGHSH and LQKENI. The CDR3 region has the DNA TGTGCCAGCTCACCACCGTTTGGAAGGGGCGATGGCTACACCTTC. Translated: CASSPPFGRGDGYTF.

Here the CDR3 DNA reads TGTGCCAGCAGTTACGGCCTAGCGGGGTATGAGACCCAGTACTTC. Protein: CASSYGLAGYETQYF. The V call is TRBV6-5, the J call TRBJ2-5; TRBD2 aligns across 9 bases. Germline CDR1 is MNHEY and CDR2 is SVGAGI. This CDR3 is built from 15 residues. V gave up 2 bases and J gave up 5 bases; unmatched junction bases: 6.

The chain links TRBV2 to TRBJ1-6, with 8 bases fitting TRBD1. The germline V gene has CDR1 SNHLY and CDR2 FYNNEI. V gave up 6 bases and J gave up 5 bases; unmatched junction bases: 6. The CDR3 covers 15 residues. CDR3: CASRAGQGDNSPLHF. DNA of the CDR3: TGTGCCAGCAGAGCTGGACAGGGTGATAATTCACCCCTCCACTTT. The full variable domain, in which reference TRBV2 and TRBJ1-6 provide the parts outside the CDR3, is EPEVTQTPSHQVTQMGQEVILRCVPISNHLYFYWYRQILGQKVEFLVSFYNNEISEKSEIFDDQFSVERPDGSNFTLKIRSTKLEDSAMYFCASRAGQGDNSPLHFGNGTRLTVT.

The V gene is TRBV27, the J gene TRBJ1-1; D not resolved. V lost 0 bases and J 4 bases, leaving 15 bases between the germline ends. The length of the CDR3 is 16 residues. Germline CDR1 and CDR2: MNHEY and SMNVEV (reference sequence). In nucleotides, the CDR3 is TGTGCCAGCAGTTTATCGAGAGGAGGCAGGCCCACTGAAGCTTTCTTT. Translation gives CASSLSRGGRPTEAFF.

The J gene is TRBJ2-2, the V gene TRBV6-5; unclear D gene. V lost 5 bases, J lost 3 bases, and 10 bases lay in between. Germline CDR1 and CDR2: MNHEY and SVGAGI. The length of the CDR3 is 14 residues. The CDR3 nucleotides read TGTGCCAGCAGTCCACGTCGGGACACCGGGGAGCTGTTTTTT. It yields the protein CASSPRRDTGELFF.

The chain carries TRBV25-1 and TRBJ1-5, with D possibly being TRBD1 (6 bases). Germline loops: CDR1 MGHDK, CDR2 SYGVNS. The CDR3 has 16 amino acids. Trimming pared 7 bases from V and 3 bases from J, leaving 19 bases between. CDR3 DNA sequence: TGTGCCAGCAACTCCGGTCGGGGACACATCAATCAGCCCCAGCATTTT. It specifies CASNSGRGHINQPQHF.

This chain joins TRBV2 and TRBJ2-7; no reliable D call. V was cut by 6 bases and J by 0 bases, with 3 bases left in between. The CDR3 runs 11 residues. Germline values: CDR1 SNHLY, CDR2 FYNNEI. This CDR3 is CASSLSYEQYF. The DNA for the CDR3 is TGTGCCAGCAGCCTCTCCTACGAGCAGTACTTC.

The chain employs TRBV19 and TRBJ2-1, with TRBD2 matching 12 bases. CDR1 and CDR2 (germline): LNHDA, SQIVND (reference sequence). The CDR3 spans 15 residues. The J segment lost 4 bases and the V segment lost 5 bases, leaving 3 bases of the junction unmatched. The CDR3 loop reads CASSAGTSGYNEQFF. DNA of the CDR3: TGTGCCAGTAGTGCCGGGACTAGCGGGTACAATGAGCAGTTCTTC.

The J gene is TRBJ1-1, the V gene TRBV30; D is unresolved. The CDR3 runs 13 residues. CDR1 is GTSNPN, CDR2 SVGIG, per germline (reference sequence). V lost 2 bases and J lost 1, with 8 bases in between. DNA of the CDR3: TGTGCCTGGAGTAGGCAGGAGAACACTGAAGCTTTCTTT. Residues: CAWSRQENTEAFF.

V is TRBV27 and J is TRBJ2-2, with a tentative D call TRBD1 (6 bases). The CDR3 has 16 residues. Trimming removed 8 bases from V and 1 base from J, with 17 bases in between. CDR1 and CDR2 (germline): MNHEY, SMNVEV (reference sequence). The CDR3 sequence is CASLPVRGGNTGELFF. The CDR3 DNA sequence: TGTGCCAGCCTTCCTGTTAGAGGGGGGAACACCGGGGAGCTGTTTTTT.

CDR3 bases: TGTGCCAGCAGGGGTAGCACAGGGGGTAGTGAAAAACTGTTTTTT. Translation gives CASRGSTGGSEKLFF. This chain joins TRBV27 and TRBJ1-4, with 8 bases matching TRBD1. V trimming: 6 bases; J trimming: 7 bases; junction bases outside the gene matches: 10. The CDR3 has 15 amino acids. Per the germline V gene, CDR1 is MNHEY and CDR2 is SMNVEV (reference sequence).

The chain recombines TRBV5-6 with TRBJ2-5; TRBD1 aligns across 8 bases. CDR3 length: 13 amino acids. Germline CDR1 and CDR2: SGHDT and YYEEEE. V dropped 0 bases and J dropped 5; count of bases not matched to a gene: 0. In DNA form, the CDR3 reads TGTGCCAGCAGCTTGGACAGGGGGGAGACCCAGTACTTC. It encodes CASSLDRGETQYF.

The CDR3 loop reads CASSLGHTNEKLFF. The CDR3 DNA sequence: TGTGCCAGCAGTTTGGGACACACCAATGAAAAACTGTTTTTT. The chain joins TRBV2 to TRBJ1-4, with TRBD1 as a possible D gene (6 bases). The CDR3 length is 14 residues. Germline CDR1 SNHLY, CDR2 FYNNEI. V was cut by 5 bases and J by 5 bases, with 12 bases left in between. The full variable domain, completed using reference TRBV2 and TRBJ1-4, is EPEVTQTPSHQVTQMGQEVILRCVPISNHLYFYWYRQILGQKVEFLVSFYNNEISEKSEIFDDQFSVERPDGSNFTLKIRSTKLEDSAMYFCASSLGHTNEKLFFGSGTQLSVL.

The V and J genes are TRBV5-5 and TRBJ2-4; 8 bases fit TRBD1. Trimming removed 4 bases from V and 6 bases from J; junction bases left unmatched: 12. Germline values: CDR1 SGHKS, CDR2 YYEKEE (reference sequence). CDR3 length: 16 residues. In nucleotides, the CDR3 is TGTGCCAGCAGCACGACTCCGGGACAGGAAGGAAACATTCAGTACTTC. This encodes CASSTTPGQEGNIQYF.

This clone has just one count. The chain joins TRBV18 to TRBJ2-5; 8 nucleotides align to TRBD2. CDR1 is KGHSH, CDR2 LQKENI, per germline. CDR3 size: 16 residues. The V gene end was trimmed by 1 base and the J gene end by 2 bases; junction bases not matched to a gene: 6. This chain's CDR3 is CASSPRYSGRQETQYF. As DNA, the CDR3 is TGTGCCAGCTCACCACGCTACAGCGGGAGACAAGAGACCCAGTACTTC.

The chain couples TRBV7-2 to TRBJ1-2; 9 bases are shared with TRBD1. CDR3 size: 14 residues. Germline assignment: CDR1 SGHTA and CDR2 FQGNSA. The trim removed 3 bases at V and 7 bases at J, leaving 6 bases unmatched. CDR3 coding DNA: TGTGCCAGCAGCTTTCGACAGGGGGAGTCTGGCTACACCTTC. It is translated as CASSFRQGESGYTF.

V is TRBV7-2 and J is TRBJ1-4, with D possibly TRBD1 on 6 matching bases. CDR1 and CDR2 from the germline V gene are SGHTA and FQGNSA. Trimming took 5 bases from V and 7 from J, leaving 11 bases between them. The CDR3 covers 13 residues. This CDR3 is CASSRDNGEKLFF. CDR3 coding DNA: TGTGCCAGCAGCCGGGACAATGGTGAAAAACTGTTTTTT.

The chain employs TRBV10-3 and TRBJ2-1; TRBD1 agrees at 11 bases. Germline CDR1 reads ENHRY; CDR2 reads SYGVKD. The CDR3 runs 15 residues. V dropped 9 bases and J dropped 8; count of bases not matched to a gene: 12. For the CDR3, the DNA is TGTGCCATGAGTAGACCGGGACAGGGGGATGATGAGCAGTTCTTC. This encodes CAMSRPGQGDDEQFF.

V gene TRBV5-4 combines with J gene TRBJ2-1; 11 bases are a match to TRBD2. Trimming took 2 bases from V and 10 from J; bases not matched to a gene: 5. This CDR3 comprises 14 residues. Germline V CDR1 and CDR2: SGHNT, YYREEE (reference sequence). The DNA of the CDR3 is TGTGCCAGCAGCTTTGGGACTAGCGGCTTAGAGCAGTTCTTC. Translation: CASSFGTSGLEQFF.

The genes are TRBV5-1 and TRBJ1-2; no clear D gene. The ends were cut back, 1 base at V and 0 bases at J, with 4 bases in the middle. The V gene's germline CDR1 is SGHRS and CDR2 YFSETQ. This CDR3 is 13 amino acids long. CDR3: CASSLQANYGYTF. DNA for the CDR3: TGCGCCAGCAGCTTGCAGGCTAACTATGGCTACACCTTC.

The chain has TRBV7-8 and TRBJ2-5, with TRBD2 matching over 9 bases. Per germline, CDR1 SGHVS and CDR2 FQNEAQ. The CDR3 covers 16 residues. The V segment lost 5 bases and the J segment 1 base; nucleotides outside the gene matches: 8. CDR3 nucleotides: TGTGCCAGCAGCCAGGGCAGGCGGGGGGGCCAAGAGACCCAGTACTTC. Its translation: CASSQGRRGGQETQYF.

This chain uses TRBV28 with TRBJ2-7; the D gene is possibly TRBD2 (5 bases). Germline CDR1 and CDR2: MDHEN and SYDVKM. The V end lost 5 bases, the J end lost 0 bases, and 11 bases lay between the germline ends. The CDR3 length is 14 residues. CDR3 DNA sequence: TGTGCCAGCAGTACAGCCGGGAACTCCTACGAGCAGTACTTC. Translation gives CASSTAGNSYEQYF.